The 10 T cell receptor beta chains below come from one sample, sequenced in a study of spatial heterogeneity in lung cancer (dated by TCRdb to the late 2010s). The research as a whole found: The tumor nonsynonymous mutation count correlated with the number of expanded alpha and beta TCRs within the tumor.

These TCRs' antigens remain unknown. What the time point label conveys for this sample: sample taken at primary tumor resection. Library preparation used 5' RACE. Sequenced on a NextSeq 500. The public reads were quality trimmed at Q25 with fastp and then assembled into clones with MiXCR by TCRdb, keeping productive beta chains. Under each unique CDR3 protein, matching rows form one entry showing the most common genes and DNA. The sample table shows roughly 20,000 distinct CDR3 sequences, and 2.8% are seen once. The ten most abundant clones make up 7.7% of the sample. The sample consisted of lung tumor tissue, taken at surgery. The receptors originated from a male donor with early-stage non-small cell lung cancer.

This clonotype was counted ten times or more. This chain links TRBV30 with TRBJ2-1; 11 bases agree with TRBD1. Germline values: CDR1 GTSNPN, CDR2 SVGIG (reference sequence). The ends lost 4 bases at V and 15 bases at J; junction bases unmatched: 8. The CDR3 totals 12 residues. The CDR3 loop reads CAWIQDRGPPFF. The CDR3 DNA is TGTGCCTGGATCCAGGACAGGGGGCCGCCGTTCTTC. The whole variable domain, remainder taken from reference TRBV30 and TRBJ2-1, is SQTIHQWPATLVQPVGSPLSLECTVEGTSNPNLYWYRQAAGRGLQLLFYSVGIGQISSEVPQNLSASRPQDRQFILSSKKLLLSDSGFYLCAWIQDRGPPFFGPGTRLTVL.

This clonotype has a count of ten or more. The J gene is TRBJ2-7, the V gene TRBV6-2 or TRBV6-3; D is undetermined. Trimming cost V 8 bases and J 4 bases, with 6 bases left between them. The CDR3 runs to 10 residues. CDR1 is MNHEY and CDR2 is SVGEGT in the germline V gene. The CDR3 here is CASGTYEQYF. The CDR3 DNA is TGTGCCAGCGGTACGTACGAGCAGTACTTC.

This clonotype was counted ten times or more. This chain links TRBV7-2 with TRBJ1-3, with a weak D call TRBD1 (6 bases). CDR1 is SGHTA and CDR2 is FQGNSA in the germline V gene. The CDR3 is made up of 15 amino acids. The germline V and J ends were trimmed by 3 bases and 2 bases, with 11 bases remaining between them. The chain's CDR3 is CASSFSGATGNTIYF. CDR3 bases: TGTGCCAGCAGCTTTTCGGGGGCGACTGGAAACACCATATATTTT.

In this sample, this clonotype turned up many times. The chain employs TRBV6-1 and TRBJ1-5; D remains unclear. Germline V CDR1 and CDR2: MNHNS, SASEGT. With 6 bases removed from V and 6 bases from J, the gap between germline ends came to 12 bases. This CDR3 is 13 amino acids long. CDR3 sequence: CASSSRGSQPQHF. CDR3 nucleotide sequence: TGTGCCAGCAGCAGTCGGGGAAGTCAGCCCCAGCATTTT.

This clonotype showed up many times. The V gene is TRBV10-2, the J gene TRBJ1-1; D gene uncertain. Trimming stripped 1 base from V and 1 base from J, with 10 bases between. Germline V gene lookup returns CDR1 WSHSY and CDR2 SAAADI. CDR3 length: 15 residues. The chain's CDR3 is CASSEYILKNTEAFF. The CDR3 nucleotides read TGCGCCAGCAGTGAGTACATTCTAAAGAACACTGAAGCTTTCTTT.

This clonotype showed up just a few times. The chain combines TRBV7-2 with TRBJ2-5, with TRBD2 matching 11 bases. Germline V gene data show CDR1 as SGHTA and CDR2 as FQGNSA. The trim removed 5 bases at V and 7 bases at J, leaving 6 bases unmatched. The length of the CDR3 is 14 residues. CDR3 amino acids: CASSKEGLAATQYF. DNA for the CDR3: TGTGCCAGCAGCAAAGAGGGACTAGCGGCGACCCAGTACTTC.

The table lists this clonotype with many counts. This rearrangement joins TRBV10-3 to TRBJ2-1, with D perhaps given as TRBD1 or TRBD2 (5 bases each). V lost 4 bases and J 4 bases, leaving 17 bases between the germline ends. The CDR3 sequence is 16 residues long. Germline V gene lookup returns CDR1 ENHRY and CDR2 SYGVKD. The CDR3 loop is CAISVPRDPGYNEQFF. The DNA for the CDR3 is TGTGCCATCAGTGTCCCCCGGGACCCAGGATACAATGAGCAGTTCTTC.

The rearrangement links TRBV30 to TRBJ2-7; D not certain. The CDR3 is made up of 11 amino acids. Trimming pared 2 bases from V and 4 bases from J, leaving 6 bases between. Germline-derived CDR1 and CDR2 are GTSNPN and SVGIG (reference sequence). CDR3 DNA sequence: TGTGCCTGGAGTAGGTCATACGAGCAGTACTTC. Its translation is CAWSRSYEQYF.

This clonotype was found many times. The gene calls are TRBV7-8 and TRBJ2-3; 7 nucleotides line up with TRBD2. V lost 3 bases, J lost 3 bases, and 27 bases stayed unmatched. CDR3 length: 22 amino acids. Germline V gene data show CDR1 as SGHVS and CDR2 as FQNEAQ. CDR3 sequence reads: CASSFLVLQDAGEVRGTDTQYF. Written as DNA, the CDR3 is TGTGCCAGCAGCTTCTTGGTTCTACAGGACGCGGGAGAGGTTCGCGGAACAGATACGCAGTATTTT. Variable domain in full (rest from reference TRBV7-8 and TRBJ2-3): GAGVSQSPRYKVAKRGQDVALRCDPISGHVSLFWYQQALGQGPEFLTYFQNEAQLDKSGLPSDRFFAERPEGSVSTLKIQRTQQEDSAVYLCASSFLVLQDAGEVRGTDTQYFGPGTRLTVL.

In this sample, this clonotype turned up many times. This chain joins TRBV12-3 or TRBV12-4 and TRBJ2-7; D might be TRBD1 (5 bases). This CDR3 region has 12 residues. Deletions cut 5 bases from V and 3 bases from J, with 8 bases between. The CDR3 DNA sequence: TGTGCCAGCAGTCCCCAGGGCTACGAGCAGTACTTC. Amino acids: CASSPQGYEQYF.